This entry features one T cell receptor (beta chain) sequence. The entry originates in a study of shared clonotypes between healthy human individuals. For the study at large: Per donor, CD8 memory used one plate, CD8 naive used two, CD4 memory used three and CD4 naive used three.

Every subset had its genomic DNA shared out evenly among several immunoSEQ plates. The sorted-subset replicate PCRs were given 150 to 200 ng DNA, which is 31,000 or so T cell genomes. Profiling relied on immunoSEQ multiplex PCR, and the TCRdb table lists in-frame clones only, not all of them. The sample carries over 850,000 clones, more than 75% recorded once. Germline CDR1 reads SGDLS; CDR2 reads YYNGEE. The V end lost 6 bases, the J end lost 8 bases, and 17 bases lay between the germline ends. The CDR3 sequence is 14 residues long. J is TRBJ1-4 and V is TRBV9; D is uncertain. The sample comprised memory CD4+ T cells from PBMCs. Subset indicated: CD45RA-negative fraction. This receptor was taken from a man between 18 and 29 years old in good health. Some clones in this sample may be carry-over from other donors' samples. The CDR3 protein is CASTPGVAGEKLFF. CDR3 nucleotide sequence: TGTGCCAGCACCCCAGGCGTGGCCGGGGAAAAACTGTTTTTT.